The present T cell receptor beta chain was sequenced within a study of CD8 T cells in Susac syndrome. Study-wide context: Treatment status at blood draw for the Susac syndrome patients was therapy-naive, corticosteroids, or intravenous immunoglobulin alone.

RNA, at about 0.45 to 1 ug, was reverse transcribed with random hexamers. Each CDR3 protein is one row after TCRdb ran MiXCR on the immunoSEQ multiplex PCR reads. This table has 95,000 to 150,000 distinct CDR3 sequences, 96% appearing once. Trimming pared 5 bases from V and 5 bases from J, leaving 18 bases between. Looked up from germline, CDR1 is LGHNA and CDR2 is YSLEER. The CDR3 is 15 amino acids. The clonotype originates from a human donor with Susac syndrome. J is TRBJ2-5 and V is TRBV4-3, with a tentative D call TRBD2 (6 bases). Material for sequencing was CD4+ T cells from PBMCs. CDR3 amino acids: CASSGGGTSGETQYF. The CDR3 bases are TGCGCCAGCAGCGGCGGCGGGACCTCCGGGGAGACCCAGTACTTC.